This is a list of T cell receptor beta chains from one sample in a study of beta chain features in type 1 diabetes. Assay: immunoSEQ multiplex PCR; the TCRdb copy retains only in-frame clones and omits some. The table shows 600,000 to 650,000 clones, with roughly 15% occurring only once. The sequencing sample was made of naive CD4+ T cells from blood. The receptors derive from a man aged 18 to 30 in good health. Each CDR3 is given with its conserved first and last residue. Each record gives: D gene, clone size, J gene, V gene, CDR3 protein, CDR3 DNA. D genes are given only for firm matches. Part of the rows lack a size; the others show once, few, many or a class for expanded clones.

D: TRBD1
size: -
J: TRBJ1-1
V: TRBV7-2
CDR3: CASSLGQGPDEAFF
DNA: TGTGCCAGCAGCTTAGGACAGGGCCCAGACGAAGCTTTCTTT

D: -
size: few
J: TRBJ1-1
V: TRBV14
CDR3: CASSQELGSNMNTEAFF
DNA: TGTGCCAGCAGCCAAGAACTTGGCTCGAACATGAACACTGAAGCTTTCTTT

D: -
size: few
J: TRBJ1-1
V: TRBV10-3
CDR3: CAISPETVGSTEAFF
DNA: TGTGCCATCAGCCCAGAGACAGTAGGTAGCACTGAAGCTTTCTTT

D: -
size: -
J: TRBJ2-6
V: TRBV7-9
CDR3: CASSLGGLGANVLTF
DNA: TGTGCCAGCAGCTTAGGAGGGCTCGGGGCCAACGTCCTGACTTTC

D: TRBD1
size: -
J: TRBJ2-1
V: TRBV5-1
CDR3: CASSLVGTGGKNEQFF
DNA: TGCGCCAGCAGCTTGGTCGGGACAGGGGGCAAGAATGAGCAGTTCTTC

D: -
size: few
J: TRBJ1-6
V: TRBV27
CDR3: CASTSENSPLHF
DNA: TGTGCCAGCACCTCAGAGAATTCACCCCTCCACTTT

D: TRBD2
size: few
J: TRBJ2-1
V: TRBV9
CDR3: CASSVAQGRGYEQFF
DNA: TGTGCCAGCAGCGTAGCTCAAGGGAGGGGCTATGAGCAGTTCTTC

D: TRBD1
size: -
J: TRBJ2-7
V: TRBV7-8
CDR3: CASSTRQGPYEQYF
DNA: TGTGCCAGCAGCACACGACAGGGGCCCTACGAGCAGTACTTC

D: TRBD2
size: -
J: TRBJ2-5
V: TRBV11-2
CDR3: CASSFGGRFVETQYF
DNA: TGTGCCAGCAGCTTCGGCGGGAGGTTTGTCGAGACCCAGTACTTC

D: TRBD2
size: -
J: TRBJ2-5
V: TRBV7-2
CDR3: CASSTGLAQETQYF
DNA: TGTGCCAGCAGCACTGGACTAGCCCAAGAGACCCAGTACTTC

D: -
size: -
J: TRBJ2-5
V: TRBV9
CDR3: CASSVGTSQETQYF
DNA: TGTGCCAGCAGCGTAGGGACTTCACAAGAGACCCAGTACTTC

D: -
size: -
J: TRBJ2-1
V: TRBV7-2
CDR3: CASSFEAGYFNEQFF
DNA: TGTGCCAGCAGCTTTGAAGCAGGATATTTCAATGAGCAGTTCTTC

D: -
size: few
J: TRBJ1-1
V: TRBV7-9
CDR3: CATPEAMNTEAFF
DNA: TGTGCCACCCCGGAGGCGATGAACACTGAAGCTTTCTTT

D: TRBD1
size: -
J: TRBJ2-3
V: TRBV7-6
CDR3: CASSLVLVGQGARDTQYF
DNA: TGTGCCAGCAGCTTAGTACTTGTAGGGCAGGGGGCCCGAGATACGCAGTATTTT

D: -
size: -
J: TRBJ2-3
V: TRBV6-1
CDR3: CASSDSTDTQYF
DNA: TGTGCCAGCAGTGACAGCACAGATACGCAGTATTTT

D: -
size: -
J: TRBJ2-7
V: TRBV4-3
CDR3: CASSQGLTRDGTYEQYF
DNA: TGCGCCAGCAGCCAGGGCCTGACCCGGGACGGCACCTACGAGCAGTACTTC

D: TRBD1
size: few
J: TRBJ2-7
V: TRBV7-8
CDR3: CASSFGDRATGEQYF
DNA: TGTGCCAGCAGCTTCGGGGACAGGGCGACTGGCGAGCAGTACTTC

D: -
size: -
J: TRBJ1-1
V: TRBV27
CDR3: CASIPTSGLNEAFF
DNA: TGTGCCAGCATCCCGACCTCTGGCCTCAATGAAGCTTTCTTT

D: -
size: few
J: TRBJ1-3
V: TRBV6-6
CDR3: CASSYSSGNTIYF
DNA: TGTGCCAGCAGTTACTCGAGTGGAAACACCATATATTTT

D: TRBD1
size: few
J: TRBJ2-7
V: TRBV29-1
CDR3: CSVLDRGYEQYF
DNA: TGCAGCGTTCTGGACAGGGGATACGAGCAGTACTTC

D: -
size: -
J: TRBJ2-1
V: TRBV9
CDR3: CASSVEEKQAYNEQFF
DNA: TGTGCCAGCAGCGTAGAGGAAAAACAGGCCTACAATGAGCAGTTCTTC

D: -
size: few
J: TRBJ1-3
V: TRBV28
CDR3: CASSFLGRGNTIYF
DNA: TGTGCCAGCAGTTTTCTGGGACGTGGAAACACCATATATTTT

D: -
size: -
J: TRBJ2-3
V: TRBV7-8
CDR3: CASSLSGTGTDTQYF
DNA: TGTGCCAGCAGCTTATCAGGGACGGGCACAGATACGCAGTATTTT

D: TRBD1
size: -
J: TRBJ1-2
V: TRBV7-6
CDR3: CASSFGQGSNGYTF
DNA: TGTGCCAGCAGCTTCGGACAGGGGTCAAATGGCTACACCTTC

D: TRBD1
size: few
J: TRBJ1-2
V: TRBV6-4
CDR3: CASSPDRGRLDYGYTF
DNA: TGTGCCAGCAGCCCGGACAGGGGGCGCTTGGACTATGGCTACACCTTC

D: -
size: -
J: TRBJ2-3
V: TRBV15
CDR3: CATSPRSGVGTDTQYF
DNA: TGTGCCACCAGCCCACGCTCAGGGGTGGGCACAGATACGCAGTATTTT

D: TRBD2
size: few
J: TRBJ2-1
V: TRBV5-1
CDR3: CASTPEVAGYNEQFF
DNA: TGCGCCAGCACTCCTGAGGTAGCGGGCTACAATGAGCAGTTCTTC

D: -
size: -
J: TRBJ2-3
V: TRBV9
CDR3: CASGRGDTQYF
DNA: TGTGCCAGCGGAAGGGGAGATACGCAGTATTTT

D: -
size: -
J: TRBJ1-5
V: TRBV11-2
CDR3: CASSPGHFYSNQPQHF
DNA: TGTGCCAGCAGCCCGGGACACTTCTATAGCAATCAGCCCCAGCATTTT

D: TRBD1
size: -
J: TRBJ1-6
V: TRBV4-2
CDR3: CASSQEDRQDNSPLHF
DNA: TGTGCCAGCAGCCAAGAGGACAGGCAAGATAATTCACCCCTCCACTTT

D: TRBD1
size: -
J: TRBJ2-2
V: TRBV11-3
CDR3: CASRRDRAGTGELFF
DNA: TGTGCCAGCAGGAGGGACAGGGCGGGCACCGGGGAGCTGTTTTTT

D: -
size: few
J: TRBJ2-4
V: TRBV18
CDR3: CASQTPTDRAKNIQYF
DNA: TGTGCCAGCCAGACCCCTACTGACAGAGCCAAAAACATTCAGTACTTC

D: -
size: few
J: TRBJ2-7
V: TRBV10-3
CDR3: CASSEPGARDISYEQYF
DNA: TGTGCCAGCAGTGAGCCAGGGGCCAGGGACATCAGCTACGAGCAGTACTTC

D: -
size: few
J: TRBJ1-2
V: TRBV4-1
CDR3: CASSQVIPRKGELFGYTF
DNA: TGCGCCAGCAGCCAAGTTATACCGAGGAAAGGGGAATTGTTTGGCTACACCTTC

D: TRBD1
size: few
J: TRBJ2-7
V: TRBV2
CDR3: CASSLDRGLPEQYF
DNA: TGTGCCAGCAGCCTGGACAGGGGCCTTCCCGAGCAGTACTTC

D: -
size: few
J: TRBJ1-5
V: TRBV7-2
CDR3: CASSPRRGWAQHF
DNA: TGTGCCAGCAGCCCGCGTCGGGGGTGGGCCCAGCATTTT

D: TRBD1
size: -
J: TRBJ1-3
V: TRBV28
CDR3: CATATGRGNTIYF
DNA: TGTGCCACAGCGACAGGGCGCGGAAACACCATATATTTT

D: -
size: few
J: TRBJ1-1
V: TRBV11-1
CDR3: CASSSNPGRNTEAFF
DNA: TGTGCCAGCAGCTCCAATCCAGGACGGAACACTGAAGCTTTCTTT

D: TRBD2
size: few
J: TRBJ2-3
V: TRBV28
CDR3: CASSFSGALTDTQYF
DNA: TGTGCCAGCAGTTTTAGCGGGGCCCTCACAGATACGCAGTATTTT

D: -
size: -
J: TRBJ1-3
V: TRBV10-3
CDR3: CAISEIGSGNTIYF
DNA: TGTGCCATCAGTGAGATTGGATCTGGAAACACCATATATTTT

D: -
size: -
J: TRBJ2-7
V: TRBV7-2
CDR3: CASSRDSRGPYEQYF
DNA: TGTGCCAGCAGCCGGGACTCCCGAGGTCCCTACGAGCAGTACTTC

D: -
size: -
J: TRBJ2-2
V: TRBV29-1
CDR3: CSSSSGGTGELFF
DNA: TGCAGCTCATCGAGTGGGGGCACCGGGGAGCTGTTTTTT

D: -
size: -
J: TRBJ2-3
V: TRBV7-3
CDR3: CASSSRRVGTGTDTQYF
DNA: TGTGCCAGCAGCTCGAGGCGGGTGGGGACTGGCACAGATACGCAGTATTTT

D: -
size: -
J: TRBJ1-2
V: TRBV6-5
CDR3: CASSYSRVNYGYTF
DNA: TGTGCCAGCAGTTACTCCAGAGTTAACTATGGCTACACCTTC

D: TRBD1
size: few
J: TRBJ2-1
V: TRBV5-4
CDR3: CASSPDRDEQFF
DNA: TGTGCCAGCAGCCCGGACAGGGACGAGCAGTTCTTC

D: TRBD1
size: few
J: TRBJ2-3
V: TRBV28
CDR3: CASPPGQGSTDTQYF
DNA: TGTGCCAGCCCCCCGGGACAGGGCAGCACAGATACGCAGTATTTT

D: -
size: -
J: TRBJ1-5
V: TRBV7-9
CDR3: CASSPGEGKGPQHF
DNA: TGTGCCAGCAGCCCAGGCGAGGGAAAGGGGCCCCAGCATTTT

D: TRBD1
size: few
J: TRBJ2-3
V: TRBV6-5
CDR3: CASSYRDRGYDTQYF
DNA: TGTGCCAGCAGTTACCGGGACAGGGGTTACGATACGCAGTATTTT

D: -
size: few
J: TRBJ2-3
V: TRBV5-1
CDR3: CASSGDRASGGTQYF
DNA: TGCGCCAGCAGCGGTGACAGGGCCTCGGGGGGTACGCAGTATTTT